A selection of T cell receptor beta chains follows, all from one sample in a study of shared clonotypes between healthy human individuals. The method was immunoSEQ multiplex PCR; TCRdb's version includes in-frame clones alone and lacks a portion of them. Among under 1,100,000 clones, 75% to 80% were seen once, and the ten largest hold 0.55% to 0.7%. The specimen sequenced was memory CD4+ T cells from PBMCs. Receptor source: a man younger than 30 in good health. Some clones in this sample may be carry-over from other donors' samples. Each CDR3 is given with its conserved first and last residue. A D gene is named only where the DNA matches it firmly. Size is stated for part of the rows, as once, few or many counts, or as a class when the clone is expanded.

>-|TRBV28|-|TRBJ1-2
CASSLIAGNYGYTF
TGTGCCAGCAGTTTAATCGCGGGTAACTATGGCTACACCTTC
>TRBD1|TRBV5-1|once|TRBJ2-5
CASSPGQGQETQYF
TGCGCCAGCAGCCCAGGACAGGGGCAAGAGACCCAGTACTTC
>-|TRBV5-1|-|TRBJ2-1
CASSLEGRAVYNEQFF
TGCGCCAGCAGCTTGGAAGGAAGGGCGGTCTACAATGAGCAGTTCTTC
>TRBD2|TRBV5-4|-|TRBJ2-3
CASSPRTSGDTDTQYF
TGTGCCAGCAGCCCCCGGACTAGCGGCGACACAGATACGCAGTATTTT
>-|TRBV6-5|-|TRBJ2-1
CASSYSRFFEQFF
TGTGCCAGCAGTTACTCAAGGTTCTTCGAGCAGTTCTTC
>-|TRBV28|-|TRBJ2-1
CASSLSPRDARRQNEQFF
TGTGCCAGCAGTTTATCCCCCCGGGACGCCCGGAGGCAGAATGAGCAGTTCTTC
>-|TRBV6-6|-|TRBJ1-1
CASSPTRDTEAFF
TGTGCCAGCAGCCCGACGAGGGACACTGAAGCTTTCTTT
>-|TRBV7-2|-|TRBJ1-1
CASSLQGNTEAFF
TGTGCCAGCAGCCTACAGGGAAACACTGAAGCTTTCTTT
>TRBD1|TRBV5-1|-|TRBJ2-1
CASSHRQGTTYNEQFF
TGCGCCAGCAGCCACCGACAGGGAACCACCTACAATGAGCAGTTCTTC
>TRBD2|TRBV7-2|once|TRBJ2-7
CASSSSIAGVLYF
TGTGCCAGCAGCTCATCTATAGCGGGAGTACTGTACTTC
>TRBD2|TRBV9|-|TRBJ2-3
CATISGTTDTQYF
TGTGCCACCATTAGCGGGACCACAGATACGCAGTATTTT
>TRBD1|TRBV19|-|TRBJ2-1
CASSAGTDHNEQFF
TGTGCCAGTAGTGCCGGGACAGATCACAATGAGCAGTTCTTC
>TRBD2|TRBV7-2|-|TRBJ2-7
CASSLALAGRSEQYF
TGTGCCAGCAGCTTAGCGCTAGCGGGAAGAAGCGAGCAGTACTTC
>-|TRBV6-6|-|TRBJ1-2
CASSSREAYGYTF
TGTGCCAGCAGCTCCAGGGAAGCCTATGGCTACACCTTC
>-|TRBV4-1|few|TRBJ1-1
CASSQVGFTEAFF
TGCGCCAGCAGCCAAGTGGGGTTCACTGAAGCTTTCTTT
>-|TRBV2|-|TRBJ2-2
CASSYYPTGELFF
TGTGCCAGCAGTTATTACCCCACCGGGGAGCTGTTTTTT
>TRBD1|TRBV2|-|TRBJ1-1
CASSIQGSTEAFF
TGTGCCAGCAGTATACAGGGGAGCACTGAAGCTTTCTTT
>-|TRBV6-5|-|TRBJ2-3
CASSYRSGSDTQYF
TGTGCCAGCAGTTACAGGTCGGGGTCAGATACGCAGTATTTT
>TRBD1|TRBV7-2|-|TRBJ1-2
CASSSPGQGYGYTF
TGTGCCAGCAGCTCTCCGGGACAGGGGTATGGCTACACCTTC
>-|TRBV19|-|TRBJ1-2
CASSRATGLFHGYTF
TGTGCCAGTAGTAGAGCGACAGGTTTATTCCATGGCTACACCTTC
>-|TRBV10-3|few|TRBJ1-2
CAISEGSANYGYTF
TGTGCCATCAGTGAGGGGAGCGCTAACTATGGCTACACCTTC
>-|TRBV11-1|-|TRBJ2-7
CASSLGRSTYEQYF
TGTGCCAGCAGCTTAGGCAGGTCCACCTACGAGCAGTACTTC
>TRBD2|TRBV5-1|-|TRBJ2-1
CASSPIAGGASYNEQFF
TGCGCCAGCAGCCCAATAGCGGGAGGGGCCTCCTACAATGAGCAGTTCTTC
>-|TRBV30|-|TRBJ2-5
CAWSTHRAVGEQYF
TGTGCCTGGAGTACCCACCGGGCTGTCGGGGAGCAGTACTTC
>TRBD1|TRBV5-3|-|TRBJ1-2
CARRHSGDRNGYTF
TGTGCCAGAAGACATTCAGGGGACAGGAATGGCTACACCTTC
>-|TRBV7-8|-|TRBJ1-2
CASSASSNYGYTF
TGTGCCAGCAGCGCTAGTTCAAACTATGGCTACACCTTC
>-|TRBV19|-|TRBJ1-5
CASITTGAQGSNQPQHF
TGTGCCAGTATCACTACGGGGGCTCAAGGGAGCAATCAGCCCCAGCATTTT
>-|TRBV30|once|TRBJ2-6
CAWSFKWMGESGANVLTF
TGTGCCTGGAGTTTTAAATGGATGGGGGAGTCTGGGGCCAACGTCCTGACTTTC
>-|TRBV5-1|few|TRBJ2-7
CASSLEPGSYEQYF
TGCGCCAGCAGCTTGGAGCCGGGGTCCTACGAGCAGTACTTC
>-|TRBV18|-|TRBJ2-1
CASSPPGRGNEQFF
TGTGCCAGCTCACCACCTGGGCGCGGCAATGAGCAGTTCTTC
>-|TRBV12-2|-|TRBJ2-7
CASRLPRHQGCFRGEQYF
TGTGCAAGTCGGTTACCGCGGCACCAGGGTTGCTTTAGGGGCGAGCAGTACTTC
>-|TRBV7-2|-|TRBJ2-1
CASSKDLSSYNEQFF
TGTGCCAGCAGCAAGGACTTGAGCTCCTACAATGAGCAGTTCTTC
>-|TRBV5-1|-|TRBJ2-2
CASRIQGTGELFF
TGCGCCAGCAGGATACAGGGAACCGGGGAGCTGTTTTTT
>TRBD1|TRBV7-3|-|TRBJ2-5
CASSVDRARETQYF
TGTGCCAGCAGCGTCGACAGGGCCAGGGAGACCCAGTACTTC
>-|TRBV29-1|-|TRBJ1-2
CSVEDLGSGTDGYTF
TGCAGCGTTGAAGATCTTGGGTCCGGGACGGATGGCTACACCTTC
>-|TRBV30|-|TRBJ1-1
CAWSVPSPSGNTEALF
TGTGCCTGGAGTGTACCGTCCCCTTCGGGGAACACTGAAGCTCTCTTT
>TRBD2|TRBV29-1|once|TRBJ2-1
CSVPPKWTSGISGNEQFF
TGCAGCGTTCCACCTAAATGGACTAGCGGGATCTCCGGCAATGAGCAGTTCTTC
>-|TRBV27|-|TRBJ2-5
CASSLVPPNGIRETQYF
TGTGCCAGCAGTTTAGTTCCCCCCAACGGGATCAGAGAGACCCAGTACTTC
>-|TRBV4-2|-|TRBJ1-5
CASSQGSWGAKQPQHF
TGTGCCAGCAGCCAAGGCTCGTGGGGGGCTAAACAGCCCCAGCATTTT
>TRBD2|TRBV5-6|few|TRBJ2-1
CASSLVSSGQDEQFF
TGTGCCAGCAGCTTGGTATCTAGCGGCCAAGATGAGCAGTTCTTC
>TRBD1|TRBV6-5|-|TRBJ1-1
CASSQPGQGWTEAFF
TGTGCCAGCAGTCAACCGGGACAGGGCTGGACTGAAGCTTTCTTT